Below are 23 T cell receptor beta chains sequenced from a single sample in a study of cytomegalovirus exposure and HLA in healthy donors. Primers for the PCR totalled 60 Vbeta and 13 Jbeta. The protocol was immunoSEQ multiplex PCR, while the TCRdb copy is restricted to in-frame clones and leaves out a portion. The table shows more than 65,000 clones, with over 60% occurring only once. The sample consisted of PBMCs. The receptor set was obtained from a female donor in good health and CMV-seronegative.

J is TRBJ2-1 and V is TRBV4-3; 8 bases map to TRBD2. This CDR3 region has 16 residues. The germline V gene encodes CDR1 LGHNA and CDR2 YSLEER. Losses at the gene ends were 0 bases for V and 8 bases for J; bases not matched to a gene: 9. The CDR3, as DNA: TGCGCCAGCAGCCAAGATGGGCGGGGGGCCAGGGATGAGCAGTTCTTC. Translation: CASSQDGRGARDEQFF.

This rearrangement joins TRBV6-6 to TRBJ1-5; the D is unclear. Germline loops: CDR1 MNHNY, CDR2 SVGAGI (reference sequence). Trimming removed 4 bases at V and 2 bases at J, with 6 bases between. The CDR3 is 13 residues long. CDR3 coding DNA: TGTGCCAGCAGTTCGTCGGGCAATCAGCCCCAGCATTTT. Encoded protein: CASSSSGNQPQHF.

The chain combines TRBV9 with TRBJ2-7, with D uncertain. This CDR3 has 13 amino acids. Trimming pared 0 bases from V and 6 bases from J, leaving 10 bases between. The germline CDR1 and CDR2 sequences are SGDLS and YYNGEE. The chain's CDR3 is CASSVGMGSEQYF. The CDR3 bases are TGTGCCAGCAGCGTAGGTATGGGCTCCGAGCAGTACTTC.

In this sample, this clone turned up once. The chain employs TRBV19 and TRBJ1-1; 10 bases fit TRBD1. J gave up 4 bases and V 2 bases, and 1 base lay outside the gene matches. The germline CDR1 and CDR2 sequences are LNHDA and SQIVND (reference sequence). The CDR3 totals 14 residues. The CDR3 is CASSIRTGGTEAFF. CDR3 sequence (DNA): TGTGCCAGTAGTATAAGGACAGGGGGCACTGAAGCTTTCTTT. Based on the CDR3 plus reference TRBV19 and TRBJ1-1, the full variable domain is DGGITQSPKYLFRKEGQNVTLSCEQNLNHDAMYWYRQDPGQGLRLIYYSQIVNDFQKGDIAEGYSVSREKKESFPLTVTSAQKNPTAFYLCASSIRTGGTEAFFGQGTRLTVV.

This chain uses TRBV19 with TRBJ2-7; the D gene is possibly TRBD2 (5 bases). This CDR3 has 12 residues. Trimming removed 5 bases from V and 7 bases from J, with 12 bases in between. The germline V gene has CDR1 LNHDA and CDR2 SQIVND (reference sequence). CDR3: CASSPNTREQYF. DNA of the CDR3: TGTGCCAGTAGTCCAAATACTAGGGAGCAGTACTTC.

The chain uses TRBV6-5 and TRBJ1-1; 11 bases fit TRBD1. After removal of 5 bases from V and 5 bases from J, the junction contained 4 bases not matched to a gene. Germline values: CDR1 MNHEY, CDR2 SVGAGI. This CDR3 has 14 residues. The chain's CDR3 is CASSTDRGRTEAFF. The CDR3 nucleotides are TGTGCCAGCAGTACGGACAGGGGGCGGACTGAAGCTTTCTTT.

The chain couples TRBV5-1 to TRBJ2-7; D is unclear. The CDR3 sequence is 17 residues long. V was pared by 5 bases and J by 3 bases, with 24 bases between. The germline CDR1 and CDR2 sequences are SGHRS and YFSETQ. Here the CDR3 reads CASSPLNRGGGLYEQYF. The CDR3 DNA sequence: TGCGCCAGCAGTCCCCTAAATAGAGGCGGCGGTCTCTACGAGCAGTACTTC. Full variable domain (rest looked up from reference TRBV5-1 and TRBJ2-7): KAGVTQTPRYLIKTRGQQVTLSCSPISGHRSVSWYQQTPGQGLQFLFEYFSETQRNKGNFPGRFSGRQFSNSRSEMNVSTLELGDSALYLCASSPLNRGGGLYEQYFGPGTRLTVT.

The chain links TRBV13 to TRBJ2-7; 12 nucleotides match TRBD2. This CDR3 has 16 residues. Germline V gene lookup returns CDR1 PRHDT and CDR2 FYEKMQ (reference sequence). V was clipped by 5 bases and J by 2 bases; unmatched bases: 7. The CDR3, as DNA: TGTGCCAGCAGCCTTAGGACTAGCGGGGATCCCTACGAGCAGTACTTC. It yields the protein CASSLRTSGDPYEQYF.

The CDR3 region is CASRRQGSNQPQHF. The CDR3 region has the DNA TGTGCCAGTAGGAGACAGGGTAGCAATCAGCCCCAGCATTTT. V gene TRBV19 combines with J gene TRBJ1-5, with TRBD1 identical over 7 bases. The CDR3 sequence is 14 residues long. Germline assignment: CDR1 LNHDA and CDR2 SQIVND (reference sequence). Trimming took 6 bases from V and 0 from J; bases not matched to a gene: 2.

V usage is TRBV6-1 and J usage is TRBJ2-7; 11 nucleotides agree with TRBD2. Germline V CDR1 and CDR2: MNHNS, SASEGT. The V segment lost 7 bases and the J segment 2 bases; nucleotides outside the gene matches: 4. This CDR3 contains 14 residues. The CDR3 bases are TGTGCCAGCATGTCGACTAGCGGGACCTACGAGCAGTACTTC. Residues: CASMSTSGTYEQYF.

The chain joins TRBV30 to TRBJ2-1; 7 bases line up with TRBD1. Germline CDR1 is GTSNPN and CDR2 is SVGIG (reference sequence). Trimming cost V 1 base and J 0 bases; bases outside gene matches: 9. This CDR3 spans 17 amino acids. The CDR3 bases are TGTGCCTGGAGTGGTGAGGGGGCTCTCAGCTCCTACAATGAGCAGTTCTTC. It translates to CAWSGEGALSSYNEQFF. Full variable domain (outside the CDR3, taken from reference TRBV30 and TRBJ2-1): SQTIHQWPATLVQPVGSPLSLECTVEGTSNPNLYWYRQAAGRGLQLLFYSVGIGQISSEVPQNLSASRPQDRQFILSSKKLLLSDSGFYLCAWSGEGALSSYNEQFFGPGTRLTVL.

The chain has TRBV11-2 and TRBJ1-1; 8 bases are a match to TRBD1. The CDR3 sequence is 14 residues long. Trimming took 5 bases from V and 4 from J; bases not matched to a gene: 6. The V gene's germline CDR1 is SGHAT and CDR2 FQNNGV. CDR3 amino acids: CASSNTDRGTEAFF. DNA of the CDR3: TGTGCCAGCAGCAATACCGACAGGGGCACTGAAGCTTTCTTT.

This clone was seen just once. This chain joins TRBV7-2 and TRBJ1-1; D not resolved. Germline loops: CDR1 SGHTA, CDR2 FQGNSA. The CDR3 consists of 11 residues. The V end was cut by 7 bases, the J end by 6 bases, with 9 bases between. This CDR3 reads CASTMSAEAFF. The CDR3 DNA is TGTGCCAGCACCATGAGCGCTGAAGCTTTCTTT.

This clone was detected a few times. This rearrangement joins TRBV28 to TRBJ1-1; D call uncertain. The germline gives CDR1 MDHEN, CDR2 SYDVKM. The CDR3 sequence is 14 residues long. The V and J ends lost 1 base and 5 bases respectively, with 11 bases between them. The DNA of the CDR3 is TGTGCCAGCAGTTTATCGCCAGATCATACTGAAGCTTTCTTT. Amino acid sequence: CASSLSPDHTEAFF. Combining the CDR3 with reference TRBV28 and TRBJ1-1 gives the whole variable domain DVKVTQSSRYLVKRTGEKVFLECVQDMDHENMFWYRQDPGLGLRLIYFSYDVKMKEKGDIPEGYSVSREKKERFSLILESASTNQTSMYLCASSLSPDHTEAFFGQGTRLTVV.

For the CDR3, the DNA is TGCGCCAGCAGCTTGGCCGGAGGCAGGCTTGGAGATACGCAGTATTTT. Translated, it gives CASSLAGGRLGDTQYF. J is TRBJ2-3 and V is TRBV5-1; D might be TRBD2 (5 bases). Germline CDR1 SGHRS, CDR2 YFSETQ. The CDR3 spans 16 residues. V gave up 0 bases and J gave up 5 bases, with 16 bases separating them. Full variable domain (remainder filled in from reference TRBV5-1 and TRBJ2-3): KAGVTQTPRYLIKTRGQQVTLSCSPISGHRSVSWYQQTPGQGLQFLFEYFSETQRNKGNFPGRFSGRQFSNSRSEMNVSTLELGDSALYLCASSLAGGRLGDTQYFGPGTRLTVL.

The CDR3 nucleotides are TGTGCCAGCAGGCGGGCCGGGACTGGGAATCAGCCCCAGCATTTT. This sequence encodes CASRRAGTGNQPQHF. The chain has TRBV6-5 and TRBJ1-5; tentatively, D is TRBD1 (5 bases). The CDR3 has 15 amino acids. CDR1 is MNHEY and CDR2 is SVGAGI in the germline V gene. The germline V and J ends were trimmed by 6 bases and 4 bases, with 16 bases remaining between them.

The chain joins TRBV27 to TRBJ1-2; D is unresolved. The CDR3 length is 13 residues. Germline V lookup: CDR1 MNHEY, CDR2 SMNVEV (reference sequence). The germline V and J ends were trimmed by 5 bases and 4 bases, with 11 bases remaining between them. CDR3 DNA: TGTGCCAGCAGTCCCTTCACCAGCTATGGCTACACCTTC. Amino acid sequence: CASSPFTSYGYTF.

This clone was seen more than once but under ten times. CDR3 loop: CASSVLHSSTF. The CDR3 DNA sequence: TGTGCCAGCAGTGTACTACATTCGTCCACCTTC. This chain uses TRBV2 with TRBJ1-2, with no clear D. The CDR3 is made up of 11 amino acids. Germline-derived CDR1 and CDR2 are SNHLY and FYNNEI. Trimming left V 4 bases short and J 13 bases short, with 13 bases between.

This chain joins TRBV11-2 and TRBJ2-7; 10 positions match TRBD1. Germline assignment: CDR1 SGHAT and CDR2 FQNNGV. There are 13 residues in the CDR3. Trimming at V came to 5 bases and at J to 6 bases, leaving 4 bases not matched to a gene. The CDR3 loop is CASSQGQGREQYF. CDR3 sequence (DNA): TGTGCCAGCAGCCAGGGACAGGGGCGCGAGCAGTACTTC. Using reference TRBV11-2 and TRBJ2-7 for the parts outside the CDR3, the full variable domain is EAGVAQSPRYKIIEKRQSVAFWCNPISGHATLYWYQQILGQGPKLLIQFQNNGVVDDSQLPKDRFSAERLKGVDSTLKIQPAKLEDSAVYLCASSQGQGREQYFGPGTRLTVT.

The chain has TRBV5-4 and TRBJ1-3; tentative D call: TRBD1 (5 bases). CDR1 and CDR2 from the germline V gene are SGHNT and YYREEE (reference sequence). Trimming shortened V by 3 bases and J by 2 bases, and 9 bases separated the two germline ends. CDR3 length: 14 residues. The CDR3 bases are TGTGCCAGCAGCTCCCCAGGGCCTGGAAACACCATATATTTT. Its translation is CASSSPGPGNTIYF.

A single count supports this clone. The chain couples TRBV5-6 to TRBJ1-6; weak D call: TRBD1 (5 bases). The CDR3 length is 14 residues. CDR1 is SGHDT and CDR2 is YYEEEE in the germline V gene. V was pared by 2 bases and J by 6 bases, with 9 bases between. The CDR3 is CASSFPGLNSPLHF. The CDR3 DNA is TGTGCCAGCAGCTTTCCAGGGCTTAATTCACCCCTCCACTTT.

This chain joins TRBV4-2 and TRBJ1-1, with D tentatively TRBD1 (5 bases). The germline V gene has CDR1 LGHNA and CDR2 YNFKEQ. The CDR3 is 15 residues long. Trimming cost V 0 bases and J 5 bases, with 13 bases left between them. The CDR3 region has the DNA TGTGCCAGCAGCCAAGAAGTTTCAGGGATGACTGAAGCTTTCTTT. It is translated as CASSQEVSGMTEAFF.

In its sample, this clone was seen a few times. The gene calls are TRBV19 and TRBJ1-5; D is perhaps TRBD1 (6 bases). V was shortened by 5 bases and J by 6 bases, with 20 bases between the two germline ends. The CDR3 extends over 16 amino acids. From germline, CDR1 is LNHDA and CDR2 SQIVND (reference sequence). Here the CDR3 reads CASSATNRVLFQPQHF. In DNA, the CDR3 is TGTGCCAGTAGTGCCACCAACAGGGTACTATTTCAGCCCCAGCATTTT.